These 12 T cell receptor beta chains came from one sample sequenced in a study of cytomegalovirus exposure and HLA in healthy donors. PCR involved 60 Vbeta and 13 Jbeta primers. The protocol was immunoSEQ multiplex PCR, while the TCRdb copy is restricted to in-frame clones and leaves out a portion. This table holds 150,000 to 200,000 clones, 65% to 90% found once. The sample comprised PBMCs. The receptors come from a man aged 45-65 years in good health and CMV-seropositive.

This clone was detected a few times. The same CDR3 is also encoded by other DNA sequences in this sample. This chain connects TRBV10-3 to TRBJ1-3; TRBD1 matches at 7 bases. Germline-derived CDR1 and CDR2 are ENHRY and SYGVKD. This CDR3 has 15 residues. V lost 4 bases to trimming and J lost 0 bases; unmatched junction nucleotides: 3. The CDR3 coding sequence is TGTGCCATCAGTGGGGGACAGCGCTCTGGAAACACCATATATTTT. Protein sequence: CAISGGQRSGNTIYF.

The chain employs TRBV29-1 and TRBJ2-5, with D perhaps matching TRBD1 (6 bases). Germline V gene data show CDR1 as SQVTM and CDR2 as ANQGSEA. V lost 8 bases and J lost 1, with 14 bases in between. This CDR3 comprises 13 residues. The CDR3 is CSKTGFSQETQYF. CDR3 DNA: TGCAGCAAAACAGGGTTCAGCCAAGAGACCCAGTACTTC.

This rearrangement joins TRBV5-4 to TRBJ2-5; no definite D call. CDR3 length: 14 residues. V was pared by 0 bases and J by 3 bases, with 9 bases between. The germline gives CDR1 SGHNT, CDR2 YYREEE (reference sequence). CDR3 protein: CASSLGGRKETQYF. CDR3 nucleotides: TGTGCCAGCAGCTTGGGAGGTAGGAAAGAGACCCAGTACTTC.

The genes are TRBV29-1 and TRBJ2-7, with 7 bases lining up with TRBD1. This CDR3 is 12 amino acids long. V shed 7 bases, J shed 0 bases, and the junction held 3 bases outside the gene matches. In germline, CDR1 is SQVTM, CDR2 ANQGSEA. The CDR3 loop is CSATGDSYEQYF. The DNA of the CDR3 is TGCAGCGCTACAGGGGACTCCTACGAGCAGTACTTC.

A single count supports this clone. In DNA form, the CDR3 reads TGCGCCAGCAGCCGCAGCGGGGACCAAGAGACCCAGTACTTC. Protein: CASSRSGDQETQYF. The rearrangement joins TRBV5-1 to TRBJ2-5, with 7 bases matching TRBD2. The CDR3 runs to 14 residues. Germline V gene lookup returns CDR1 SGHRS and CDR2 YFSETQ. The V gene end was trimmed by 4 bases and the J gene end by 0 bases; junction bases not matched to a gene: 3. The whole variable domain, remainder taken from reference TRBV5-1 and TRBJ2-5, is KAGVTQTPRYLIKTRGQQVTLSCSPISGHRSVSWYQQTPGQGLQFLFEYFSETQRNKGNFPGRFSGRQFSNSRSEMNVSTLELGDSALYLCASSRSGDQETQYFGPGTRLLVL.

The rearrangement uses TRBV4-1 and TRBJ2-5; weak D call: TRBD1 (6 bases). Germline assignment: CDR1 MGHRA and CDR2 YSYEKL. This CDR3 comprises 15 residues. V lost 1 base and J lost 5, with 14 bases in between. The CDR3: CASSQGLQGRETQYF. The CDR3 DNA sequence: TGCGCCAGCAGCCAAGGTCTGCAGGGGCGCGAGACCCAGTACTTC.

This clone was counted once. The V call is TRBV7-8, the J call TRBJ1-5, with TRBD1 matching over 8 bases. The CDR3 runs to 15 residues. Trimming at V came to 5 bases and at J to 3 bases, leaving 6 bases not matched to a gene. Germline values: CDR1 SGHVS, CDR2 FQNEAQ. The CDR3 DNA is TGTGCCAGCAGCCAAGGGACAGGCTACAATCAGCCCCAGCATTTT. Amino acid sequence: CASSQGTGYNQPQHF.

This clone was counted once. The CDR3 loop reads CASSEEGARLAEKLFF. DNA for the CDR3: TGTGCCAGCAGTGAAGAGGGGGCGAGACTTGCAGAAAAACTGTTTTTT. The V call is TRBV6-1, the J call TRBJ1-4; TRBD1 aligns across 7 bases. CDR1 is MNHNS, CDR2 SASEGT, per germline. The CDR3 is 16 amino acids. The V segment lost 1 base and the J segment 8 bases; nucleotides outside the gene matches: 10.

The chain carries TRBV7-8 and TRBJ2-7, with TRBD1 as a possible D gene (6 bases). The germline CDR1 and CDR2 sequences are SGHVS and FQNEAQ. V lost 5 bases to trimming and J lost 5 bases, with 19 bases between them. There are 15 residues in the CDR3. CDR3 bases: TGTGCCAGCAGCAAAATACAGGGACCTTTGAACGAGCAGTACTTC. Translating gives CASSKIQGPLNEQYF.

CDR3 nucleotide sequence: TGTGCCAGCAGTCCAGGGGCTGATTCGGACGAGCAGTACTTC. Translation gives CASSPGADSDEQYF. This sequence joins TRBV9 and TRBJ2-7; possibly TRBD1 for D (6 bases). The V and J ends lost 5 bases and 5 bases respectively, with 17 bases between them. The germline CDR1 and CDR2 sequences are SGDLS and YYNGEE. This CDR3 has 14 amino acids.

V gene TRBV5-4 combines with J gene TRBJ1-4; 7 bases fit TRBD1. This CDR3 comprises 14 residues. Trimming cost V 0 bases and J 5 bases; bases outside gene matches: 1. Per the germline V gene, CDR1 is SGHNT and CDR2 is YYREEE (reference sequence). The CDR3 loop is CASSLGGGNEKLFF. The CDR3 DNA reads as TGTGCCAGCAGCTTGGGAGGGGGCAATGAAAAACTGTTTTTT. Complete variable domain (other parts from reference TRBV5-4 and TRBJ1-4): ETGVTQSPTHLIKTRGQQVTLRCSSQSGHNTVSWYQQALGQGPQFIFQYYREEENGRGNFPPRFSGLQFPNYSSELNVNALELDDSALYLCASSLGGGNEKLFFGSGTQLSVL.

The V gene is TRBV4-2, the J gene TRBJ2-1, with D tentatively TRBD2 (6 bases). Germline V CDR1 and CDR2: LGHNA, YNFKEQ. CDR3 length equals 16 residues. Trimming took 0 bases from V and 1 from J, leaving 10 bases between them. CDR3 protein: CASSQDIRESYNEQFF. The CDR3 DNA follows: TGTGCCAGCAGCCAAGATATACGGGAGTCCTACAATGAGCAGTTCTTC.